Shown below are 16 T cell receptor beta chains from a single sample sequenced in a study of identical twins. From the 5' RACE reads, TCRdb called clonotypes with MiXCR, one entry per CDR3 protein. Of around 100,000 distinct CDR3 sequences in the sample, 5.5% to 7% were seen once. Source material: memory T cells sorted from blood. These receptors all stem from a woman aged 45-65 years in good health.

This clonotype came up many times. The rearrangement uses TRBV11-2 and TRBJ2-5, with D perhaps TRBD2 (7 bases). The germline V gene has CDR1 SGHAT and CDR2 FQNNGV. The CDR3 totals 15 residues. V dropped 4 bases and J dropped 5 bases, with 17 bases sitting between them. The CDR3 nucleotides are TGTGCCAGCAGCTACCAAGGGGGGGGCGGGGAGACCCAGTACTTC. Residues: CASSYQGGGGETQYF.

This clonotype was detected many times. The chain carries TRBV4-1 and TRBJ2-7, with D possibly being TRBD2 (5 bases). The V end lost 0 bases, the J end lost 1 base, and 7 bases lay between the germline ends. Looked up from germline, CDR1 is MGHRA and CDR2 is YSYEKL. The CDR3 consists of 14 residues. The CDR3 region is CASSQEPGSYEQYF. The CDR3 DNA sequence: TGCGCCAGCAGCCAAGAGCCGGGATCCTACGAGCAGTACTTC.

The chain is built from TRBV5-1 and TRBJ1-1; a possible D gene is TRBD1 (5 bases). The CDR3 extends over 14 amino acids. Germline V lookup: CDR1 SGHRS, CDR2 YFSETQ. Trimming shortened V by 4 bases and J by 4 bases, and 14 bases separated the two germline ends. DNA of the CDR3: TGCGCCAGCAGCCCTGGGACGTTGGGCACTGAAGCTTTCTTT. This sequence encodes CASSPGTLGTEAFF.

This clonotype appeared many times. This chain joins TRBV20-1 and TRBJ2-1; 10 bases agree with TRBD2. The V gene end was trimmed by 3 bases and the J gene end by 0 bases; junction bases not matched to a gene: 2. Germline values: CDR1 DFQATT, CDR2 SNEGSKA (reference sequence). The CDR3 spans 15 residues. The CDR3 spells CSASPSGSSYNEQFF. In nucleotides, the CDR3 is TGCAGTGCTAGTCCTAGCGGGAGCTCCTACAATGAGCAGTTCTTC.

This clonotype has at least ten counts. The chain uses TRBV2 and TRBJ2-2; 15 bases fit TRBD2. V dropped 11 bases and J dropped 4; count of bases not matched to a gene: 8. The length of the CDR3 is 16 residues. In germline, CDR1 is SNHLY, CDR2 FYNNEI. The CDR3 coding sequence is TGTGCCGGGTCCGGACTAGCGGGAGGGGGCACCGGGGAGCTGTTTTTT. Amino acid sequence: CAGSGLAGGGTGELFF. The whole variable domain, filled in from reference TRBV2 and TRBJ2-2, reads EPEVTQTPSHQVTQMGQEVILRCVPISNHLYFYWYRQILGQKVEFLVSFYNNEISEKSEIFDDQFSVERPDGSNFTLKIRSTKLEDSAMYFCAGSGLAGGGTGELFFGEGSRLTVL.

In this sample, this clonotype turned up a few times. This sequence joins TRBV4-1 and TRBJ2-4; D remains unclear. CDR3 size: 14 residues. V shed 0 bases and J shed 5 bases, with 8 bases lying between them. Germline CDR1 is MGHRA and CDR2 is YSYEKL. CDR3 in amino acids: CASSQEAYQNIQYF. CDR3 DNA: TGCGCCAGCAGCCAAGAGGCCTATCAAAACATTCAGTACTTC.

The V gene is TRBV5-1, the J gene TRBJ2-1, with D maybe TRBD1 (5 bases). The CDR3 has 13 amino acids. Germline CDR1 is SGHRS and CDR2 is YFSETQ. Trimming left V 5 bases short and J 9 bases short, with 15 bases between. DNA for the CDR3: TGCGCCAGCAGTGGGCAGGGAAGGGGTGAGCAGTTCTTC. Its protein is CASSGQGRGEQFF.

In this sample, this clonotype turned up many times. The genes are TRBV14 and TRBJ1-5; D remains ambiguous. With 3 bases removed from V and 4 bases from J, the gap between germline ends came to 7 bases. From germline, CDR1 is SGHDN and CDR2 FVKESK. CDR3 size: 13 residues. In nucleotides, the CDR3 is TGTGCCAGCAGCCAGGCTCTAAATCAGCCCCAGCATTTT. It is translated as CASSQALNQPQHF.

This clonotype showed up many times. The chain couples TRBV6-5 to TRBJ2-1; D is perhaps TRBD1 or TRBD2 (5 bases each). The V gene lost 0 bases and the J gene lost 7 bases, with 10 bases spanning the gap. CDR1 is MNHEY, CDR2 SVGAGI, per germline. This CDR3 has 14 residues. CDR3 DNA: TGTGCCAGCAGTTACTCTGCAGGGAGAAATGAGCAGTTCTTC. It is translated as CASSYSAGRNEQFF.

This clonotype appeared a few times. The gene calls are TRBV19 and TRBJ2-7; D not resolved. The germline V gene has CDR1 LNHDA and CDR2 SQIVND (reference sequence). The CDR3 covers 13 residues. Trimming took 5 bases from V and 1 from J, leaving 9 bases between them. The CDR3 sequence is CASSWQVSYEQYF. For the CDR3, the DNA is TGTGCCAGTAGTTGGCAGGTTTCCTACGAGCAGTACTTC.

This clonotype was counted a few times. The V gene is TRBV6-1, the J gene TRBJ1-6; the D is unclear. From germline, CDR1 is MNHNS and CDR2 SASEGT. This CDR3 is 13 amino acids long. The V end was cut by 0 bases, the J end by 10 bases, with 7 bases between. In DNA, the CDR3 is TGTGCCAGCAGTGAAGCGGAGACATCACCCCTCCACTTT. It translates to CASSEAETSPLHF.

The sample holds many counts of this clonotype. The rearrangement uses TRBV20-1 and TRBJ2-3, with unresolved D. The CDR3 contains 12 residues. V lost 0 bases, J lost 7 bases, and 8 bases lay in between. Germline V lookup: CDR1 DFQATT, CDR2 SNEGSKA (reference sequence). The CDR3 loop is CSARDGVYTQYF. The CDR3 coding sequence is TGCAGTGCTAGAGATGGAGTTTATACGCAGTATTTT.

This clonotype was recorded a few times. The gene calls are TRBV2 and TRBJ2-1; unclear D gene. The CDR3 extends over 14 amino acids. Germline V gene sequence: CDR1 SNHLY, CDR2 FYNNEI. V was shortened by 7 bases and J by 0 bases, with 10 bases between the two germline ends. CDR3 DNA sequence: TGTGCCAGCAAGGCCTCAATCTCCTACAATGAGCAGTTCTTC. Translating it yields CASKASISYNEQFF.

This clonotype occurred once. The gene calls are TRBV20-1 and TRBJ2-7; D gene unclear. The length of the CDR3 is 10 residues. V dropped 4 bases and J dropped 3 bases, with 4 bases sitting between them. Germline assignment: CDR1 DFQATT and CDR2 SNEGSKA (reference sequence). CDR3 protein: CSATHYEQYF. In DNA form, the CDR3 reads TGCAGTGCTACGCACTACGAGCAGTACTTC.

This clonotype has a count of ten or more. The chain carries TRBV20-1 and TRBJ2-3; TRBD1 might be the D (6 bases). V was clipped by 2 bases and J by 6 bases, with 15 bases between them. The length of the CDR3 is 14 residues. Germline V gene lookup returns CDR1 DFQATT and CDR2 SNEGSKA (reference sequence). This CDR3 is CSARPGTHHDTQYF. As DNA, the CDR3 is TGCAGTGCTAGACCCGGGACACATCATGATACGCAGTATTTT.

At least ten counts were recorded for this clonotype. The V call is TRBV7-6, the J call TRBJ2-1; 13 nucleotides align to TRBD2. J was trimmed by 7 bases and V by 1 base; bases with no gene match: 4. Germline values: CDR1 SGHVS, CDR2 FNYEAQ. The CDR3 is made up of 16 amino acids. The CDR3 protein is CASSLERTSGRNEQFF. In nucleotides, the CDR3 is TGTGCCAGCAGCTTAGAAAGGACTAGCGGGAGAAATGAGCAGTTCTTC. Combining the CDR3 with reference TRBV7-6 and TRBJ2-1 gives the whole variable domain GAGVSQSPRYKVTKRGQDVALRCDPISGHVSLYWYRQALGQGPEFLTYFNYEAQQDKSGLPNDRFSAERPEGSISTLTIQRTEQRDSAMYRCASSLERTSGRNEQFFGPGTRLTVL.